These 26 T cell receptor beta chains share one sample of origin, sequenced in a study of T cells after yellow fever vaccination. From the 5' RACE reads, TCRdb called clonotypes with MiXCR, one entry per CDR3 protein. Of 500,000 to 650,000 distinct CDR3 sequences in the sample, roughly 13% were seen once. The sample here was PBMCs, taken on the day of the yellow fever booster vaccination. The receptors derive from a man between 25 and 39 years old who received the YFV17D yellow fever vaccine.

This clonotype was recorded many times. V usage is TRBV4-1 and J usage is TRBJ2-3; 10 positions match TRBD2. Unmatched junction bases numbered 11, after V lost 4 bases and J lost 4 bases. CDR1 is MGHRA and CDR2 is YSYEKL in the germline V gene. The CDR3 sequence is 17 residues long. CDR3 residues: CASSLGPSGSFADTQYF. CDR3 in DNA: TGCGCCAGCAGCCTGGGGCCTAGCGGGAGTTTTGCAGATACGCAGTATTTT.

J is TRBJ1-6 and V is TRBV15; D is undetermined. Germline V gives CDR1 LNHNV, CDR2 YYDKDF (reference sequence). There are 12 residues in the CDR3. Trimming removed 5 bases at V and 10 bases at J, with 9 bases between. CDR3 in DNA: TGTGCCACCAGCCTCCAACTATCACCCCTCCACTTT. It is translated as CATSLQLSPLHF.

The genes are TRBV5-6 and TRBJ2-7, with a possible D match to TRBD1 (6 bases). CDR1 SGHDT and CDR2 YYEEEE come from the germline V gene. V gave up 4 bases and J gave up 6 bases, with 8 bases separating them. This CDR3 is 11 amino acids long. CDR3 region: CASSRTVEQYF. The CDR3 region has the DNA TGTGCCAGCAGCCGGACAGTCGAGCAGTACTTC. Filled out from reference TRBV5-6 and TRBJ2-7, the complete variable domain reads DAGVTQSPTHLIKTRGQQVTLRCSPKSGHDTVSWYQQALGQGPQFIFQYYEEEERQRGNFPDRFSGHQFPNYSSELNVNALLLGDSALYLCASSRTVEQYFGPGTRLTVT.

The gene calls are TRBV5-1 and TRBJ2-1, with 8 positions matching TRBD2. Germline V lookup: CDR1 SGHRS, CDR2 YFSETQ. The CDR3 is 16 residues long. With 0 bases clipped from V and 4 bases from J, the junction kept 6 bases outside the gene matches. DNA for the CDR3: TGCGCCAGCAGCTTGGCCGTAGGGACTAGATACAATGAGCAGTTCTTC. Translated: CASSLAVGTRYNEQFF.

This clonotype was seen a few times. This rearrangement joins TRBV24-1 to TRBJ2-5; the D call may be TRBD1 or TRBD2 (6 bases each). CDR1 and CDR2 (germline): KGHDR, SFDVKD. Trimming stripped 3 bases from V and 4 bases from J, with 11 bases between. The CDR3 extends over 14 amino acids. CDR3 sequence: CATSDGGQGETQYF. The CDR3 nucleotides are TGTGCCACCAGTGATGGGGGGCAGGGAGAGACCCAGTACTTC.

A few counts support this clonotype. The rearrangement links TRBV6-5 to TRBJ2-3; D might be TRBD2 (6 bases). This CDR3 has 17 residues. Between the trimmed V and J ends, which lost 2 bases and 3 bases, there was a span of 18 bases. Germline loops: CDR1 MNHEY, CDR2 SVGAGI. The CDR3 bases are TGTGCCAGCAGTTACACTCGGCCAAGGGCGGGAACAGATACGCAGTATTTT. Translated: CASSYTRPRAGTDTQYF.

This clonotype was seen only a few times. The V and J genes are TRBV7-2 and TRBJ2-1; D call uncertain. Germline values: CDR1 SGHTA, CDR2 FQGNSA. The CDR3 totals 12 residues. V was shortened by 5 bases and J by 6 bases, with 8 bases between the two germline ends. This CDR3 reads CASSRLSNEQFF. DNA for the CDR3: TGTGCCAGCAGCCGGTTGAGCAATGAGCAGTTCTTC.

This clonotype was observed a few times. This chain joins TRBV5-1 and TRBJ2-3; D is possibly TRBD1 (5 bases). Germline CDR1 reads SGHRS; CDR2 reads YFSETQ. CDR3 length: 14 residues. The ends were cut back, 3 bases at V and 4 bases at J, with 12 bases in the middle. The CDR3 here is CASSWGSRADTQYF. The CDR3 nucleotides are TGCGCCAGCAGCTGGGGATCCAGGGCAGATACGCAGTATTTT. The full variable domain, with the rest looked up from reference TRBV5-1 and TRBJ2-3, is KAGVTQTPRYLIKTRGQQVTLSCSPISGHRSVSWYQQTPGQGLQFLFEYFSETQRNKGNFPGRFSGRQFSNSRSEMNVSTLELGDSALYLCASSWGSRADTQYFGPGTRLTVL.

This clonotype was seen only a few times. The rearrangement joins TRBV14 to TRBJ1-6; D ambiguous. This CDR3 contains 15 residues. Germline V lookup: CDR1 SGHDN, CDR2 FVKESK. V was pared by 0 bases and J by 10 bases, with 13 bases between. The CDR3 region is CASSQDQLGISPLHF. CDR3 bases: TGTGCCAGCAGCCAAGATCAGTTGGGGATCTCACCCCTCCACTTT. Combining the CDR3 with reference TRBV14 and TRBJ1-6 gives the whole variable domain EAGVTQFPSHSVIEKGQTVTLRCDPISGHDNLYWYRRVMGKEIKFLLHFVKESKQDESGMPNNRFLAERTGGTYSTLKVQPAELEDSGVYFCASSQDQLGISPLHFGNGTRLTVT.

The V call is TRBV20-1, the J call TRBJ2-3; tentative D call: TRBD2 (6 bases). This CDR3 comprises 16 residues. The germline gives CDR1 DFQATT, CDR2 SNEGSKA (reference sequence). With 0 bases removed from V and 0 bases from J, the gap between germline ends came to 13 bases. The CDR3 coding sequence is TGCAGTGCTAGAGATCGGGCGGGAAGTAGCACAGATACGCAGTATTTT. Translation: CSARDRAGSSTDTQYF.

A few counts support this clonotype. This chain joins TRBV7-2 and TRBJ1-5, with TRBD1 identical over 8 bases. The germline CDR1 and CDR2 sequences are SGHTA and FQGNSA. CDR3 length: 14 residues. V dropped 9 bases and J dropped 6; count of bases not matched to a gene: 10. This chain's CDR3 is CASKQGGPGQPQHF. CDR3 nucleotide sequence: TGTGCCAGTAAACAGGGGGGCCCGGGTCAGCCCCAGCATTTT.

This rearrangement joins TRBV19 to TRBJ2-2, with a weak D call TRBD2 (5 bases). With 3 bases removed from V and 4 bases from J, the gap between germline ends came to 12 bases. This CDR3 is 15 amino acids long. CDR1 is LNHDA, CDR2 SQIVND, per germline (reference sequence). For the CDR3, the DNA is TGTGCCAGTAGTATCGCGGGCCAATCCACCGGGGAGCTGTTTTTT. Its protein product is CASSIAGQSTGELFF.

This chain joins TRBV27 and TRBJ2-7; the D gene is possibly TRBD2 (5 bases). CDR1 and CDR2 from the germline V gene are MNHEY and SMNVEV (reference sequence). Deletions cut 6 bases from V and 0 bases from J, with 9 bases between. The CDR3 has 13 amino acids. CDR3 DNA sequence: TGTGCCAGCAGGAATAGCGCCTCCTACGAGCAGTACTTC. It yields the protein CASRNSASYEQYF.

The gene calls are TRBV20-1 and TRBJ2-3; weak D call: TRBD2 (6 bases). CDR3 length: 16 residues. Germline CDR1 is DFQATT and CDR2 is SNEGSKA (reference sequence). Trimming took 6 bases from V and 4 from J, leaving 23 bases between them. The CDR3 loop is CSALIVAERGPDTQYF. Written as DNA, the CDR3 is TGCAGTGCCCTAATAGTAGCGGAAAGAGGTCCAGATACGCAGTATTTT.

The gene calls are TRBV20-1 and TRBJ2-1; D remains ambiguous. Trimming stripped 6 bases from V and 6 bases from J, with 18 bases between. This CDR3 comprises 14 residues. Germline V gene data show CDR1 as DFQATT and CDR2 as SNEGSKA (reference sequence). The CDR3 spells CSALRSDGVNEQFF. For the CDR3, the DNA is TGCAGTGCCCTGAGGAGCGATGGCGTCAATGAGCAGTTCTTC.

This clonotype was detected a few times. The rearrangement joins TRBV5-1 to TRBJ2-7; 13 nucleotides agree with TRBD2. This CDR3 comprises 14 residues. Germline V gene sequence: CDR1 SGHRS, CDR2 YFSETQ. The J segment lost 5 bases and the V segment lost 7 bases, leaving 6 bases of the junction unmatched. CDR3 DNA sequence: TGCGCCAGCCGGACTAGCGGGAGTTGGGACGAGCAGTACTTC. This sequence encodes CASRTSGSWDEQYF.

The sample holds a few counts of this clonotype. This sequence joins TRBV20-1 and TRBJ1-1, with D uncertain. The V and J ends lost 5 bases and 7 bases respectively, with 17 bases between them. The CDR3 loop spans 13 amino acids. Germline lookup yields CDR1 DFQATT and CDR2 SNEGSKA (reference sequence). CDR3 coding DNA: TGCAGTGCTTACGTATGGGCCGCTCTTGAAGCTTTCTTT. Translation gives CSAYVWAALEAFF.

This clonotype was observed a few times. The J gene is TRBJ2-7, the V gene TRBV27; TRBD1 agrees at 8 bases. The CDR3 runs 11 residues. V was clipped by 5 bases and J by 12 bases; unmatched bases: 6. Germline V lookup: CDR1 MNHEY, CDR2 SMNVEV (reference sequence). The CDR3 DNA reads TGTGCCAGCAGTCTGGGACAGGCGGTGTACTTC. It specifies CASSLGQAVYF.

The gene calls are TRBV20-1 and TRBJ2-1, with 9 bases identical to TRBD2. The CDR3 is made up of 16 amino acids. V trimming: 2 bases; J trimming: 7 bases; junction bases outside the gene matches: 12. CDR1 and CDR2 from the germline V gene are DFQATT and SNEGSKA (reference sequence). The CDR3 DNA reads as TGCAGTGCTAGAACCCCAGGGGTAGCGGGAGCTAATGAGCAGTTCTTC. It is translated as CSARTPGVAGANEQFF.

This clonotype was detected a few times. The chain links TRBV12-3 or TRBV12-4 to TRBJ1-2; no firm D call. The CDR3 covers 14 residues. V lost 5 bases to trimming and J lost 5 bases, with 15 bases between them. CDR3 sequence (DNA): TGTGCCAGCAGTGACCTCCGTGAGGGTTATGGCTACACCTTC. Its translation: CASSDLREGYGYTF.

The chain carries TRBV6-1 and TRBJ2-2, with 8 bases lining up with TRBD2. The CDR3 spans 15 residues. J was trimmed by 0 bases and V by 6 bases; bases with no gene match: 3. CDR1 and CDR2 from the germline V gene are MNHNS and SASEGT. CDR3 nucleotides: TGTGCCAGCAGAGAGACTAGCGCGAACACCGGGGAGCTGTTTTTT. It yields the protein CASRETSANTGELFF.

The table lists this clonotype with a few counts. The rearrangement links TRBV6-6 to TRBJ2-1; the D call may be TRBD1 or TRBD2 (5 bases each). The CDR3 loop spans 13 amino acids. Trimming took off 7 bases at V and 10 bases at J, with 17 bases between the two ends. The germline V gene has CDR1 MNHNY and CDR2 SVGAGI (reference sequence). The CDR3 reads CASTLDPGTEQFF. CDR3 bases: TGTGCCAGCACCTTGGACCCCGGGACCGAGCAGTTCTTC.

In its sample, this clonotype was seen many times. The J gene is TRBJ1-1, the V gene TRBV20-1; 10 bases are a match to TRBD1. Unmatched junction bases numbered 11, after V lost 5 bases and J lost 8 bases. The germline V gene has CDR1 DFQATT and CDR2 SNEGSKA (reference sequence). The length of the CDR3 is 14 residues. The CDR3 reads CSALHGQGGLEAFF. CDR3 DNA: TGCAGTGCTTTACACGGACAGGGGGGATTGGAAGCTTTCTTT.

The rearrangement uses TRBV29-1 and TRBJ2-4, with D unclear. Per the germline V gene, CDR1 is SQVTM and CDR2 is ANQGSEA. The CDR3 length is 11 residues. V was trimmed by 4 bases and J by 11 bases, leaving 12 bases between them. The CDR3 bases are TGCAGCGTTGGACTTCTTGGGGTTCAGTACTTC. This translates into CSVGLLGVQYF.

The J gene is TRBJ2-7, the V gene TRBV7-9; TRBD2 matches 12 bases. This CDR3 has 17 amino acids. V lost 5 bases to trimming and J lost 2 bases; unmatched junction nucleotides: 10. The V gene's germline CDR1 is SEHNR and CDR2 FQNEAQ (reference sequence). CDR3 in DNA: TGTGCCAGCAGCCCCGGACTAGCGGGGCGGGGGCCCTACGAGCAGTACTTC. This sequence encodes CASSPGLAGRGPYEQYF.

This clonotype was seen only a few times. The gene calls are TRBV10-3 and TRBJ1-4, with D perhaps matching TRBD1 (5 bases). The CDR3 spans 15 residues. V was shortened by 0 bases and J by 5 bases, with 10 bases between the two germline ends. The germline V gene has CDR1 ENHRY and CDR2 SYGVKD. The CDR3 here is CAISESRGSNEKLFF. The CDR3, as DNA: TGTGCCATCAGTGAGTCGAGGGGTTCAAATGAAAAACTGTTTTTT.